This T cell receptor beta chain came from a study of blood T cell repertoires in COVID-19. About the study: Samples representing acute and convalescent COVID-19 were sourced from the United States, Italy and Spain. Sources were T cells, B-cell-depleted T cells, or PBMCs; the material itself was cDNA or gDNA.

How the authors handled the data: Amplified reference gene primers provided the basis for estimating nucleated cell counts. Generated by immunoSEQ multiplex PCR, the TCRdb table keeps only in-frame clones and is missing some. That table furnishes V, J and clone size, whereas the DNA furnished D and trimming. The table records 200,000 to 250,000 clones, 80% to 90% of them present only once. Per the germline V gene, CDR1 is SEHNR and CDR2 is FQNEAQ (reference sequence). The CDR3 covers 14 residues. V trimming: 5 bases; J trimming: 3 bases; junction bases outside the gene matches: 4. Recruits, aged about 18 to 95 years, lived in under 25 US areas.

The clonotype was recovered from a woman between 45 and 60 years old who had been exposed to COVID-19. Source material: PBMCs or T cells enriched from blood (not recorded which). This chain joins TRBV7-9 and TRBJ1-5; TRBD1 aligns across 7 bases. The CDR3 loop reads CASSQGGNNQPQHF. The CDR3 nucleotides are TGTGCCAGCAGCCAGGGGGGTAACAATCAGCCCCAGCATTTT.